These 8 T cell receptor beta chains were sequenced from one sample in a study of OX40 agonist ivuxolimab in advanced cancers. Here immunoSEQ multiplex PCR was the method, and the copy in TCRdb shows in-frame clones only, minus some. The repertoire consists of tens of thousands of clones, with 75% to 90% occurring once and the leading ten covering roughly 3.3%. This specimen consisted of CD4+ or CD8+ T cells sorted from blood, obtained in a trial of the OX40 agonist ivuxolimab. The receptors come from an adult with an advanced solid tumor such as melanoma, head and neck, liver or kidney cancer.

The chain uses TRBV4-1 and TRBJ1-1; D unclear. This CDR3 is built from 15 residues. The V gene's germline CDR1 is MGHRA and CDR2 YSYEKL. V lost 1 base to trimming and J lost 5 bases, with 14 bases between them. CDR3 bases: TGCGCCAGCAGCCAAGTTGGGAATCCCGCGACTGAAGCTTTCTTT. This gives the protein CASSQVGNPATEAFF.

DNA of the CDR3: TGCGCCAGCAGCTTAAGGGCTAATGAAAAACTGTTTTTT. Amino acid sequence: CASSLRANEKLFF. The gene calls are TRBV5-1 and TRBJ1-4; D not certain. CDR1 is SGHRS and CDR2 is YFSETQ in the germline V gene. Trimming left V 2 bases short and J 3 bases short, with 5 bases between. CDR3 length: 13 amino acids.

This chain links TRBV11-3 with TRBJ2-5; possible D gene TRBD2, 6 bases. Germline assignment: CDR1 SGHNT and CDR2 YENEEA. The CDR3 totals 14 residues. Between the trimmed V and J ends, which lost 5 bases and 1 base, there was a span of 11 bases. This CDR3 is CASSQRDFQETQYF. CDR3 nucleotide sequence: TGTGCCAGCAGCCAAAGGGACTTCCAAGAGACCCAGTACTTC.

The gene calls are TRBV6-5 and TRBJ1-2, with D maybe TRBD1 (6 bases). Trimming removed 8 bases from V and 2 bases from J, with 6 bases in between. This CDR3 is built from 11 residues. CDR1 and CDR2 (germline): MNHEY, SVGAGI. CDR3 sequence: CASGQNYGYTF. CDR3 coding DNA: TGTGCCAGCGGACAGAACTATGGCTACACCTTC.

The chain recombines TRBV10-3 with TRBJ2-1; D is uncertain. Per germline, CDR1 ENHRY and CDR2 SYGVKD. CDR3 length: 11 amino acids. V dropped 4 bases and J dropped 7 bases, with 5 bases sitting between them. This CDR3 is CAISATNEQFF. CDR3 coding DNA: TGTGCCATCAGTGCGACAAATGAGCAGTTCTTC.

This chain connects TRBV6-5 to TRBJ2-1; D assignment may be TRBD1 or TRBD2 (6 bases each). The CDR3 has 14 amino acids. Trimming took 6 bases from V and 6 from J, leaving 15 bases between them. Germline assignment: CDR1 MNHEY and CDR2 SVGAGI. The CDR3 nucleotides are TGTGCCAGCAGCCGGGACACTAGCACCAATGAGCAGTTCTTC. It yields the protein CASSRDTSTNEQFF.

V gene TRBV7-2 combines with J gene TRBJ1-3; D is unclear. Trimming shortened V by 4 bases and J by 0 bases, and 7 bases separated the two germline ends. This CDR3 has 14 amino acids. Germline lookup yields CDR1 SGHTA and CDR2 FQGNSA. The CDR3 sequence: CASSYYFSGNTIYF. The CDR3 coding sequence is TGTGCCAGCAGCTATTACTTCTCTGGAAACACCATATATTTT.

This sequence joins TRBV19 and TRBJ2-6; either TRBD1 or TRBD2 may fit D (5 bases each). In germline, CDR1 is LNHDA, CDR2 SQIVND (reference sequence). The V and J ends lost 7 bases and 13 bases respectively, with 26 bases between them. CDR3 length equals 16 residues. In nucleotides, the CDR3 is TGTGCCAGTACCAACTCCTGGGCCGGGACGGTCCCTGTCCTGACTTTC. Translated: CASTNSWAGTVPVLTF.